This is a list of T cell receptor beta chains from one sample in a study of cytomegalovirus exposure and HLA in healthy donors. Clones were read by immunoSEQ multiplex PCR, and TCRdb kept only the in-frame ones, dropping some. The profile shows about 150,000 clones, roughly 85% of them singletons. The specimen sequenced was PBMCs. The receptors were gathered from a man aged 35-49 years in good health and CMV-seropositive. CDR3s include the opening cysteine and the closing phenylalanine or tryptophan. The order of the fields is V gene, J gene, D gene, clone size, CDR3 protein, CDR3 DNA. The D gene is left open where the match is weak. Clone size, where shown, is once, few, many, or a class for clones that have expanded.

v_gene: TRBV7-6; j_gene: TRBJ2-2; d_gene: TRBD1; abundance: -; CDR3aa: CASSLYGTGVSLATGELFF; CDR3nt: TGTGCCAGCAGCTTATACGGGACAGGGGTGTCCTTGGCCACCGGGGAGCTGTTTTTT
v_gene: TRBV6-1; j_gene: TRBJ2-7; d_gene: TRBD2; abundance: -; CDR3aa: CASSSWTSGFYEQYF; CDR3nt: TGTGCCAGCAGTTCATGGACTAGCGGTTTCTACGAGCAGTACTTC
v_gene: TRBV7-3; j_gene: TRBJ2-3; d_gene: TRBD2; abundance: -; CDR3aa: CASSPTGTTADTQYF; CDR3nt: TGTGCCAGCAGCCCTACCGGGACTACGGCAGATACGCAGTATTTT
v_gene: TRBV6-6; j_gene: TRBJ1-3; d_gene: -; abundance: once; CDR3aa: CASKYDPQRNTIYF; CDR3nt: TGTGCCAGTAAATATGACCCACAGAGAAACACCATATATTTT
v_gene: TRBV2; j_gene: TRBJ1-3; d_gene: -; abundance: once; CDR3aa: CASSEALREDVSGNTIYF; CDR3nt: TGTGCCAGCAGTGAAGCGCTTCGGGAGGATGTCTCTGGAAACACCATATATTTT
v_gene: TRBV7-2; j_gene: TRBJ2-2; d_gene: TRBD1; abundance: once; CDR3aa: CASSWGTGLTGELFF; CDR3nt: TGTGCCAGCAGCTGGGGGACAGGCTTAACCGGGGAGCTGTTTTTT
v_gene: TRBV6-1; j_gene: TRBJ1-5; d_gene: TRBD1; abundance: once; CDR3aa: CASSATLQGAESNQPQHF; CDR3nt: TGTGCCAGCAGTGCCACACTTCAGGGGGCTGAGAGCAATCAGCCCCAGCATTTT
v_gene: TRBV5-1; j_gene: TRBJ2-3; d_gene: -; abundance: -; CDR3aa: CASSSFGSPSTDTQYF; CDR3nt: TGCGCCAGCAGCTCGTTCGGGAGTCCTAGCACAGATACGCAGTATTTT
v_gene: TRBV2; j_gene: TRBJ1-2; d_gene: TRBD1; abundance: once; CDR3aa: CASSPDRGDGYTF; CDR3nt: TGTGCCAGCAGTCCGGACAGGGGGGACGGCTACACCTTC
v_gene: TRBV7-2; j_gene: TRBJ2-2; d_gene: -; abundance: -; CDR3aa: CASSFGLDTGELFF; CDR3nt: TGTGCCAGCAGCTTTGGACTGGACACCGGGGAGCTGTTTTTT
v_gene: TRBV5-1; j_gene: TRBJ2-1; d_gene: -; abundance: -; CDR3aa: CASSHSGENNEQFF; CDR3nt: TGCGCCAGCAGCCATAGCGGAGAGAACAATGAGCAGTTCTTC
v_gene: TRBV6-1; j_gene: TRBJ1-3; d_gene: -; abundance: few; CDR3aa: CASSEGDSSNTIYF; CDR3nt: TGTGCCAGCAGTGAAGGAGACAGCTCAAACACCATATATTTT
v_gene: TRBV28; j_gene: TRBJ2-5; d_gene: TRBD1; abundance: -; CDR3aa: CASSSPGQTETQYF; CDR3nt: TGTGCCAGCAGTTCCCCGGGACAGACGGAGACCCAGTACTTC
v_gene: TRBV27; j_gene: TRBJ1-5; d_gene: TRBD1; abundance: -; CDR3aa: CASSLVGTVTNQPQHF; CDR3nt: TGTGCCAGCAGTTTAGTCGGGACAGTCACCAATCAGCCCCAGCATTTT
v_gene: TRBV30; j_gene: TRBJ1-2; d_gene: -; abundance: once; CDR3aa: CAWSVPTGTGPPNYGYTF; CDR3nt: TGTGCCTGGAGTGTACCAACAGGCACGGGTCCCCCGAACTATGGCTACACCTTC
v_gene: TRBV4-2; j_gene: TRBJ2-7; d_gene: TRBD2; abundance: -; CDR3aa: CASSQHPGLAGVYEQYF; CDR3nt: TGTGCCAGCAGCCAACACCCTGGACTAGCGGGAGTCTACGAGCAGTACTTC
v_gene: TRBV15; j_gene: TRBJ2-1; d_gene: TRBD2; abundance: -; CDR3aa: CATRYSGRGDNEQFF; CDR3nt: TGTGCCACCAGATACAGCGGGAGAGGCGACAATGAGCAGTTCTTC
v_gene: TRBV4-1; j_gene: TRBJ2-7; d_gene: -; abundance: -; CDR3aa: CASSPREDHSYEQYF; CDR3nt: TGCGCCAGCAGCCCCAGGGAGGACCACTCCTACGAGCAGTACTTC
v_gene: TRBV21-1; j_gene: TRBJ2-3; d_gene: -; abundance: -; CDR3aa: CASSFPGQGNSGDTQYF; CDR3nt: TGTGCCAGCAGCTTCCCGGGACAGGGGAATTCGGGAGATACGCAGTATTTT
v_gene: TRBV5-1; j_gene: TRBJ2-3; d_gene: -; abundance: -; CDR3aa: CASSYVLAENTDTQYF; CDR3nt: TGCGCCAGCAGTTACGTTCTAGCAGAGAACACAGATACGCAGTATTTT
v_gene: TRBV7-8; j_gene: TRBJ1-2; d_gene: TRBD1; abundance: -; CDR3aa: CASSSRTGRTF; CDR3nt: TGTGCCAGCAGCAGCCGGACAGGAAGGACCTTC
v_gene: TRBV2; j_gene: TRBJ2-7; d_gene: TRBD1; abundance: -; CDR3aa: CASNRDRGPYEQYF; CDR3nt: TGTGCCAGCAACCGGGACAGGGGGCCCTACGAGCAGTACTTC
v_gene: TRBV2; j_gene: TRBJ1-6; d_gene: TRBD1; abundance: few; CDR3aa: CASRPTGGSPLHF; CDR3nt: TGTGCCAGCAGACCGACAGGGGGTTCACCCCTCCACTTT
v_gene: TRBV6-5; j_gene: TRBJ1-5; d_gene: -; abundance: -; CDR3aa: CASSYSRGGPQHF; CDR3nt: TGTGCCAGCAGTTACTCTAGGGGTGGGCCCCAGCATTTT
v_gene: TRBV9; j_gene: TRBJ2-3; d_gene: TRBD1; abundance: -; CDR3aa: CASSASGTGTDTQYF; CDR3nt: TGTGCCAGCAGCGCCTCCGGGACAGGGACAGATACGCAGTATTTT
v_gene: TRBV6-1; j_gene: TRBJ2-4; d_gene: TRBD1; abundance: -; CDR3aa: CASSEASPWTGKNIQYF; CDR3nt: TGTGCCAGCAGTGAAGCGTCTCCCTGGACAGGAAAAAACATTCAGTACTTC
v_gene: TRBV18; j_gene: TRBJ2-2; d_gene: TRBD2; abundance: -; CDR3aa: CASSPPTGGPGTGELFF; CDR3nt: TGTGCCAGCTCACCACCGACGGGAGGGCCGGGCACCGGGGAGCTGTTTTTT
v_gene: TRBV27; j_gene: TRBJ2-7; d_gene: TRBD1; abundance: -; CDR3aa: CASSSSGQGSHYEQYF; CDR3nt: TGTGCCAGCAGTTCCTCGGGACAGGGGTCCCATTACGAGCAGTACTTC
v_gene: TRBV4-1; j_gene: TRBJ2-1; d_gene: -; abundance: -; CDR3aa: CASSQEIAGQRQLF; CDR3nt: TGCGCCAGCAGCCAAGAAATAGCCGGCCAAAGGCAGCTCTTC
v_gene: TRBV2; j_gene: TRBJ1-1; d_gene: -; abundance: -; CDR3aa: CASSAQATEAFF; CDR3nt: TGTGCCAGCAGTGCACAGGCCACTGAAGCTTTCTTT
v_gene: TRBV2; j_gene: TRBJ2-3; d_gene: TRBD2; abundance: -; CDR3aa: CASSEGSGRDTDTQYF; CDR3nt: TGTGCCAGCAGTGAGGGGAGCGGGAGAGACACAGATACGCAGTATTTT
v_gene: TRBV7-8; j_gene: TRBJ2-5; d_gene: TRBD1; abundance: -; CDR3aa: CASSSRQGMLETQYF; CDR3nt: TGTGCCAGCAGCTCACGACAGGGGATGTTAGAGACCCAGTACTTC
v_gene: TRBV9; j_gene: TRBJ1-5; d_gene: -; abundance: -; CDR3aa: CASSVSTGPDQPQHF; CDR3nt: TGTGCCAGCAGCGTCTCTACAGGGCCCGACCAGCCCCAGCATTTT
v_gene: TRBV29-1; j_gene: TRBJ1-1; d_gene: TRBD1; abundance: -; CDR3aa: CSVPGRGQFGGAFF; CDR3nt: TGCAGCGTTCCCGGCAGGGGGCAATTTGGTGGAGCTTTCTTT
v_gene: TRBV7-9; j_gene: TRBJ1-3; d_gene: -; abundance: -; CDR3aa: CASSRTGGRLGNTIYF; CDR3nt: TGTGCCAGCAGCCGAACCGGGGGGCGGCTTGGAAACACCATATATTTT
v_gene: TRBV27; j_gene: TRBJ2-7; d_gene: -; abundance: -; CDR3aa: CASSFRGIGEQYF; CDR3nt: TGTGCCAGCAGTTTTCGGGGTATCGGCGAGCAGTACTTC
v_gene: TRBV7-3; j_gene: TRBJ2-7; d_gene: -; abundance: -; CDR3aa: CASSLMAGTYYEQYF; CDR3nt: TGTGCCAGCAGCTTAATGGCAGGGACTTACTACGAGCAGTACTTC
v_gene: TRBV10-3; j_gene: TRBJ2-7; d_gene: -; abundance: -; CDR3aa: CAISESGGAGREQYF; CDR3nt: TGTGCCATCAGTGAGTCAGGCGGGGCAGGGAGGGAGCAGTACTTC
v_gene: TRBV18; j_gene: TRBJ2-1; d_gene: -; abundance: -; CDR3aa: CASSAQFEQFF; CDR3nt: TGTGCCAGCTCCGCCCAGTTTGAGCAGTTCTTC
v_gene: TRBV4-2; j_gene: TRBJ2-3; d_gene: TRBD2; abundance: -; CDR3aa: CASSQGTASGDGAQYF; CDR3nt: TGTGCCAGCAGCCAAGGGACCGCTAGCGGAGATGGGGCGCAGTATTTT
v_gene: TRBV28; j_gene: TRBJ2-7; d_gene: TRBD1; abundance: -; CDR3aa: CASNLGTGTYEQYF; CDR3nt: TGTGCCAGCAACCTGGGGACAGGGACCTACGAGCAGTACTTC
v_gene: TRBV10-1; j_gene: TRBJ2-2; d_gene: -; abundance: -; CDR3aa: CASMKGLNTGELFF; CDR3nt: TGCGCCAGCATGAAGGGGCTTAACACCGGGGAGCTGTTTTTT